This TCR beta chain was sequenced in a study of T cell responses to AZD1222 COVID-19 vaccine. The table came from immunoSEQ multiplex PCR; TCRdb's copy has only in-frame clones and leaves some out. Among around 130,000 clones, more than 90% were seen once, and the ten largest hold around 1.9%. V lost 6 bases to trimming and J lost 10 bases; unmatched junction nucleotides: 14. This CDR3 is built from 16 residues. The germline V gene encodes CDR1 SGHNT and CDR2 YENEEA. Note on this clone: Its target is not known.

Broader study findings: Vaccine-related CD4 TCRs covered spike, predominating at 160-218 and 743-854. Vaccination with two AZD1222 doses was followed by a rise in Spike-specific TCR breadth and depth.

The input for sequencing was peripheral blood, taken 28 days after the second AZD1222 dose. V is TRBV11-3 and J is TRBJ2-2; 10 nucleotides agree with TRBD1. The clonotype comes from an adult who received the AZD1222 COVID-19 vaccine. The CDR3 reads CASRRQGAPRSAELFF. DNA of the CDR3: TGTGCCAGCAGAAGACAGGGGGCACCTCGTTCCGCGGAGCTGTTTTTT. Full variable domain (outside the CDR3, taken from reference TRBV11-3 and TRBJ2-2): EAGVVQSPRYKIIEKKQPVAFWCNPISGHNTLYWYLQNLGQGPELLIRYENEEAVDDSQLPKDRFSAERLKGVDSTLKIQPAELGDSAVYLCASRRQGAPRSAELFFGEGSRLTVL.